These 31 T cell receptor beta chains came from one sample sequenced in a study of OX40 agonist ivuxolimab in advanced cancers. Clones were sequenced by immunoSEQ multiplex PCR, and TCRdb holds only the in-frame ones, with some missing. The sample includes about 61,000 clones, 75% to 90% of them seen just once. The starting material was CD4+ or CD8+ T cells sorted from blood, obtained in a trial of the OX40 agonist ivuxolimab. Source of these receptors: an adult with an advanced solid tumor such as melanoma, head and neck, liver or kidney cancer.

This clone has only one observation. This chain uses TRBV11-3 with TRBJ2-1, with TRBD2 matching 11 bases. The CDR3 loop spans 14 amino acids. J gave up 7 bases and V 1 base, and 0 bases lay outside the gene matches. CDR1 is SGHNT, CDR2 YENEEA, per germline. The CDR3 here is CASSLGLAGNEQFF. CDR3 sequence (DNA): TGTGCCAGCAGCTTAGGACTAGCGGGAAATGAGCAGTTCTTC.

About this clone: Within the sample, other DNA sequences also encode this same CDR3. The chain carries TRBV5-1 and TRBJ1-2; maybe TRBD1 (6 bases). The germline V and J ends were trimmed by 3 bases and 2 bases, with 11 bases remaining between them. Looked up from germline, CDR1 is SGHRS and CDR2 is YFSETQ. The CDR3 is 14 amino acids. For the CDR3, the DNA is TGCGCCAGCAGCTCCGGACAGACGAACTATGGCTACACCTTC. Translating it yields CASSSGQTNYGYTF. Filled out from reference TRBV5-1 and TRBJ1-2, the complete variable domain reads KAGVTQTPRYLIKTRGQQVTLSCSPISGHRSVSWYQQTPGQGLQFLFEYFSETQRNKGNFPGRFSGRQFSNSRSEMNVSTLELGDSALYLCASSSGQTNYGYTFGSGTRLTVV.

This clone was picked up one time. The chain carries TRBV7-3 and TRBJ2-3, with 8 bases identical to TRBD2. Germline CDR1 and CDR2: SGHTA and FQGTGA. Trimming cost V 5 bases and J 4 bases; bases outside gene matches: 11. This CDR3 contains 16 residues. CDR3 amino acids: CASSIIAGWSPDTQYF. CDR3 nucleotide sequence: TGTGCCAGCAGCATTATAGCGGGGTGGAGTCCAGATACGCAGTATTTT.

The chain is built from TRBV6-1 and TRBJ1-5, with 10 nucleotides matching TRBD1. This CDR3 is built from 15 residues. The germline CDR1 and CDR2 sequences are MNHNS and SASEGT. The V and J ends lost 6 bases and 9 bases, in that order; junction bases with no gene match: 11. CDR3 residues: CASSPTGTGAPPQHF. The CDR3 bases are TGTGCCAGCAGCCCTACCGGGACAGGGGCCCCGCCCCAGCATTTT.

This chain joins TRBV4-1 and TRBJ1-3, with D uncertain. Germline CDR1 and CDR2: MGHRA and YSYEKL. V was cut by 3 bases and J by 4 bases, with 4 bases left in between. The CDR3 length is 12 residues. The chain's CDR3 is CASSQAGNTIYF. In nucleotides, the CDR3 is TGCGCCAGCAGCCAGGCCGGAAACACCATATATTTT.

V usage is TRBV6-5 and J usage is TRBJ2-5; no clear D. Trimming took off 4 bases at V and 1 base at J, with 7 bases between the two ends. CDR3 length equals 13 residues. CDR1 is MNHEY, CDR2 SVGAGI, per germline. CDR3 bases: TGTGCCAGCAGTTGGACGGCCCAAGAGACCCAGTACTTC. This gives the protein CASSWTAQETQYF.

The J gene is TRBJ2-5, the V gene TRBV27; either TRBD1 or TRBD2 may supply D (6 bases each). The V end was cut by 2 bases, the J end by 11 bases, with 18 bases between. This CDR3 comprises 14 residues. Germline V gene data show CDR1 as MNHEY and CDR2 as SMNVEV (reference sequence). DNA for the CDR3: TGTGCCAGCAGTTTACCTGGACTGGGGGGCCAGCAGTACTTC. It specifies CASSLPGLGGQQYF.

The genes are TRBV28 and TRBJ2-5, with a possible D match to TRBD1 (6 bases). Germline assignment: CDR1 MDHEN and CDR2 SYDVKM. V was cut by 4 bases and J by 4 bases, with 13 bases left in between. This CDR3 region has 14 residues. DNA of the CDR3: TGTGCCAGCAGTTCGGAACAGGGTAGAGAGACCCAGTACTTC. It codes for CASSSEQGRETQYF.

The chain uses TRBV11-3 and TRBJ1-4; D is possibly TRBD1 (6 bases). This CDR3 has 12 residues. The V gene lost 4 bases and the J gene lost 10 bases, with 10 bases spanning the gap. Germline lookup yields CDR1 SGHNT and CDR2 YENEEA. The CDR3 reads CASSYREGKLFF. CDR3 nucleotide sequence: TGTGCCAGCAGCTACAGGGAAGGAAAACTGTTTTTT.

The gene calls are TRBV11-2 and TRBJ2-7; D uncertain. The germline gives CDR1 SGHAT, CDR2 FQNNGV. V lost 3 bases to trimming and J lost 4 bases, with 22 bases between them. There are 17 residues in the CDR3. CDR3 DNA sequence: TGTGCCAGCAGCTTCTCGATGGGTGGCGGAGATCATTACGAGCAGTACTTC. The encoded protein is CASSFSMGGGDHYEQYF.

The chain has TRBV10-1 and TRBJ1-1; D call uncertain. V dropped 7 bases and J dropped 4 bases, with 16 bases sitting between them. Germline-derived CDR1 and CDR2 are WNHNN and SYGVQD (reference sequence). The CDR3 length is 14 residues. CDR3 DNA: TGCGCCAGCAAGAGAGTTGCAGCCTGCACTGAAGCTTTCTTT. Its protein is CASKRVAACTEAFF.

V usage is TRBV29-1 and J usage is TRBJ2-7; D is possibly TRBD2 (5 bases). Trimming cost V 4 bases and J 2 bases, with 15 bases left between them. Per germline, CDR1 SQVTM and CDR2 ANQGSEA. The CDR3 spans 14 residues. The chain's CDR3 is CSVALKDWAYEQYF. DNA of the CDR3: TGCAGCGTTGCCCTGAAGGACTGGGCCTACGAGCAGTACTTC.

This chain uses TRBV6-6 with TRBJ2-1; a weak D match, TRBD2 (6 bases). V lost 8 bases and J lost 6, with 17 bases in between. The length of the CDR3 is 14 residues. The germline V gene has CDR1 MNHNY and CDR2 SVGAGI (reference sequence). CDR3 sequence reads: CASVGGWALNEQFF. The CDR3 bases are TGTGCCAGCGTAGGAGGGTGGGCCCTCAATGAGCAGTTCTTC.

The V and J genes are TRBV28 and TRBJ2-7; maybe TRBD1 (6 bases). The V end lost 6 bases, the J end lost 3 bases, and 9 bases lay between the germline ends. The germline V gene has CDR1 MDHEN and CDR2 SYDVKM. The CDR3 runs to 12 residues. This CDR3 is CASRRTVYEQYF. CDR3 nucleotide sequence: TGTGCCAGCAGGAGGACAGTCTACGAGCAGTACTTC.

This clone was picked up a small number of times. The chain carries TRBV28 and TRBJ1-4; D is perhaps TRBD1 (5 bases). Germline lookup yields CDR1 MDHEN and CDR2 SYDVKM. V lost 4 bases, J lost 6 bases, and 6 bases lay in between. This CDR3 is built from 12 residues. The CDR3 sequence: CASSWDHEKLFF. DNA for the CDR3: TGTGCCAGCAGTTGGGACCATGAAAAACTGTTTTTT.

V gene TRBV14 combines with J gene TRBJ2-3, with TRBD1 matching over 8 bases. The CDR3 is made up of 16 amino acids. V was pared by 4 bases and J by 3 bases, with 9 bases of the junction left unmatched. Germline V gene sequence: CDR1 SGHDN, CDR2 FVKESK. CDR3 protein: CASSPGTGGRTDTQYF. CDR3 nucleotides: TGTGCCAGCAGCCCTGGAACAGGGGGAAGGACAGATACGCAGTATTTT.

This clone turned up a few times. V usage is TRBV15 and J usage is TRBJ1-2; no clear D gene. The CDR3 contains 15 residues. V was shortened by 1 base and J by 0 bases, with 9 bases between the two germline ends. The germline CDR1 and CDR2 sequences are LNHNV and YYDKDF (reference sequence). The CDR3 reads CATSRAYSTNYGYTF. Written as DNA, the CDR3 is TGTGCCACCAGCAGAGCCTACAGCACTAACTATGGCTACACCTTC.

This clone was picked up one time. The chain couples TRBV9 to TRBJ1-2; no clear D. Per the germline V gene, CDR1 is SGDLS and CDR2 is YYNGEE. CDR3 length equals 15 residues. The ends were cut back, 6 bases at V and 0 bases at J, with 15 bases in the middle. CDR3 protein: CASTGGLGTNYGYTF. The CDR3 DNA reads TGTGCCAGCACCGGTGGACTGGGGACTAACTATGGCTACACCTTC.

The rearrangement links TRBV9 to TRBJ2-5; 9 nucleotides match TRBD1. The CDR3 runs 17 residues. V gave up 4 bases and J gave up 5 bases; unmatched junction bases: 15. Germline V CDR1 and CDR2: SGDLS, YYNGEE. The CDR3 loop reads CASSPRGQGRSYETQYF. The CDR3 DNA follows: TGTGCCAGCAGCCCTAGGGGACAGGGTCGTTCCTACGAGACCCAGTACTTC.

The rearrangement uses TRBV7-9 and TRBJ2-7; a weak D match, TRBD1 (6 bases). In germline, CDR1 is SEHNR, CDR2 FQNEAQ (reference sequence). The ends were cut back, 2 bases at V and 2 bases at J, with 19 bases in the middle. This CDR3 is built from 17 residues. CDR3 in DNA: TGTGCCAGCAGCTTATCCTCCACAGGGATGCTAGCCTACGAGCAGTACTTC. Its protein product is CASSLSSTGMLAYEQYF.

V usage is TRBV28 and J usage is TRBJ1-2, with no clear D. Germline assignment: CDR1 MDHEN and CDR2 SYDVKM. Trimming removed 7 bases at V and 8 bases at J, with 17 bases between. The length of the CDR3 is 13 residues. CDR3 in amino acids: CASNYPAKFGYTF. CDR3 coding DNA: TGTGCCAGCAATTACCCTGCGAAATTCGGCTACACCTTC.

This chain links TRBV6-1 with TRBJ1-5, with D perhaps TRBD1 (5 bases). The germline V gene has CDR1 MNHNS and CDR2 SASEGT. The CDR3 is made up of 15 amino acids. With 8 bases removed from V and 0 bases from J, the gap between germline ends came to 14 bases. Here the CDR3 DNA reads TGTGCCAGCCGCAAAGGACAACATAGCAATCAGCCCCAGCATTTT. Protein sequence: CASRKGQHSNQPQHF.

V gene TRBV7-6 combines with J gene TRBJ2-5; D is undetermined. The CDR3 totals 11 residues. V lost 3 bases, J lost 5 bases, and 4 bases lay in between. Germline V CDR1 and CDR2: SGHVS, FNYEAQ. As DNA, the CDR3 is TGTGCCAGCAGCTTTTACGAGACCCAGTACTTC. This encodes CASSFYETQYF.

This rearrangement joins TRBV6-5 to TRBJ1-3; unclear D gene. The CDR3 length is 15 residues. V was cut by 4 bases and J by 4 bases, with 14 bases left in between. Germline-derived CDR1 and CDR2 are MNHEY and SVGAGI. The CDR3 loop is CASSSFPTVGNTIYF. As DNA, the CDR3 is TGTGCCAGCAGTTCCTTTCCGACCGTAGGAAACACCATATATTTT.

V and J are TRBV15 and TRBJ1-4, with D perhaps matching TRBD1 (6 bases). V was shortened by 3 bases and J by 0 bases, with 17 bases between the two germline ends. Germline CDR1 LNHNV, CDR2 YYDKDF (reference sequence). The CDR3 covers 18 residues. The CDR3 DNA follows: TGTGCCACCAGCAGGAGGACGTGGGGGGCTGCAACTAATGAAAAACTGTTTTTT. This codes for CATSRRTWGAATNEKLFF.

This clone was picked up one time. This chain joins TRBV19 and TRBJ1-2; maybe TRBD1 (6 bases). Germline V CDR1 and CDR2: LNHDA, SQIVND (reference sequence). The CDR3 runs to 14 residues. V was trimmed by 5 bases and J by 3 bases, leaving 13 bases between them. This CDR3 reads CASSVAGQYYGYTF. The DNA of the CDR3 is TGTGCCAGTAGTGTGGCCGGACAGTACTATGGCTACACCTTC.

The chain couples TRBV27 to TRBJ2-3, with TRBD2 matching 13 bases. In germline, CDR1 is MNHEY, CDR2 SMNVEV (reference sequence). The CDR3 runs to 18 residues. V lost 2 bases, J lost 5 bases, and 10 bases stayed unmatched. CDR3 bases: TGTGCCAGCAGTTTACGTCCTGGACTAGCGGGGGTAGGAGATACGCAGTATTTT. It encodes CASSLRPGLAGVGDTQYF.

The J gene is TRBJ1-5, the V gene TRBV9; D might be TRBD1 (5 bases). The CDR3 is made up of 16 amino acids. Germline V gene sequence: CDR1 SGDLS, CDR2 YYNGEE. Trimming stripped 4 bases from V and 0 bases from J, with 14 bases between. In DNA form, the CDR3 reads TGTGCCAGCAGCTCGGGGGGACCCTATAGCAATCAGCCCCAGCATTTT. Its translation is CASSSGGPYSNQPQHF.

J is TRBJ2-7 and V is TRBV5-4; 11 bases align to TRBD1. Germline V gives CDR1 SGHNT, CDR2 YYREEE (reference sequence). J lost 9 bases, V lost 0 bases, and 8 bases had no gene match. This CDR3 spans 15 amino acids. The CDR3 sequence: CASSLAGQGALGQYF. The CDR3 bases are TGTGCCAGCAGCTTGGCCGGACAGGGGGCATTAGGGCAGTACTTC.

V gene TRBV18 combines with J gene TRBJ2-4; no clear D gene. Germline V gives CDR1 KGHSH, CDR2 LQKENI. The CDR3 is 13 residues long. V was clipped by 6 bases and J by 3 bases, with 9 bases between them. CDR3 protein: CASSLGDKNIQYF. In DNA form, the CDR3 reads TGTGCCAGCTCTCTTGGGGACAAAAACATTCAGTACTTC.

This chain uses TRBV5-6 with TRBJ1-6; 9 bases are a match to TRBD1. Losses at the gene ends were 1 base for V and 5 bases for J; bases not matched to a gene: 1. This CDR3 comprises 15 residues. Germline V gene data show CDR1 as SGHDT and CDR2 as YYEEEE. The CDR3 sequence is CASSLTGGNNSPLHF. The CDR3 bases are TGTGCCAGCAGCTTGACAGGGGGCAATAATTCACCCCTCCACTTT.